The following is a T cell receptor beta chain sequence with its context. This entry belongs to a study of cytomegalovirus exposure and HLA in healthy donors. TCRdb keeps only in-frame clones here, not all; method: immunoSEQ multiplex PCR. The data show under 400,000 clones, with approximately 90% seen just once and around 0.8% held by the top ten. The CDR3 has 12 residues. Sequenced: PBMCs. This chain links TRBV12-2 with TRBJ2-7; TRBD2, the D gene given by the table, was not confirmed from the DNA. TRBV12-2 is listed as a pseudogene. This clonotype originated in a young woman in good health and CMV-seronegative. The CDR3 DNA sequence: TGTGCAAGTCGCTTTATTTCCTACGAGCAGTACTTC. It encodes CASRFISYEQYF.